A selection of T cell receptor beta chains follows, all from one sample in a study of human T cells and chemical hapten exposure. MiXCR was run by TCRdb on the RACE reads, yielding one entry per CDR3 protein. There are more than 90,000 distinct CDR3 sequences in the sample; roughly a tenth occur only once, and about 2.4% lies in the top ten. Material: whole blood, obtained in connection with sensitization to the hapten diphenylcyclopropenone (DPC). The source is a man aged 40-49 years with alopecia areata. Some clones in this sample may be carry-over from other donors' samples. The CDR3 runs from the conserved cysteine through the conserved F or W. Fields, in order: J gene, V gene, D gene, clone size, CDR3 protein, CDR3 DNA. A D gene is named only where the DNA matches it firmly. Clone size is stated in some rows and not others, as once, few, many or a class when expanded.

TRBJ2-2 TRBV20-1 . few CSARDWGAGRSSTGELFF TGCAGTGCTAGAGATTGGGGGGCGGGACGTTCTTCTACCGGGGAGCTGTTTTTT
TRBJ2-1 TRBV5-1 TRBD1 many CASSLDGQGIDEQFF TGCGCCAGCAGCTTGGACGGACAGGGGATCGATGAGCAGTTCTTC
TRBJ2-2 TRBV14 . few CASSQATRIGELFF TGTGCCAGCAGCCAGGCAACTAGAATCGGGGAGCTGTTTTTT
TRBJ1-6 TRBV11-2 . many CASRRVGRLDNSPLHF TGTGCCAGCAGGAGAGTGGGTCGCCTAGATAATTCACCCCTCCACTTT
TRBJ1-2 TRBV7-9 . . CASSQRTGDYGYTF TGTGCCAGCAGCCAACGAACCGGAGACTATGGCTACACCTTC
TRBJ1-1 TRBV24-1 . few CAISQLGKVGNTEAFF TGTGCCATCAGTCAATTGGGGAAGGTCGGGAACACTGAAGCTTTCTTT
TRBJ1-6 TRBV6-5 TRBD1 . CASSYPGGNSPLHF TGTGCCAGCAGTTACCCAGGGGGAAATTCACCCCTCCACTTT
TRBJ2-6 TRBV7-9 TRBD2 . CASSPSGRRVGGANVLTF TGTGCCAGCAGCCCTAGCGGGAGGAGGGTCGGTGGGGCCAACGTCCTGACTTTC
TRBJ2-6 TRBV4-3 . . CASSQDPGRSSGANVLTF TGCGCCAGCAGCCAAGATCCAGGCAGGAGTTCTGGGGCCAACGTCCTGACTTTC
TRBJ1-2 TRBV6-5 . few CASSYYGLEGYGYTF TGTGCCAGCAGTTATTATGGCCTGGAGGGCTATGGCTACACCTTC